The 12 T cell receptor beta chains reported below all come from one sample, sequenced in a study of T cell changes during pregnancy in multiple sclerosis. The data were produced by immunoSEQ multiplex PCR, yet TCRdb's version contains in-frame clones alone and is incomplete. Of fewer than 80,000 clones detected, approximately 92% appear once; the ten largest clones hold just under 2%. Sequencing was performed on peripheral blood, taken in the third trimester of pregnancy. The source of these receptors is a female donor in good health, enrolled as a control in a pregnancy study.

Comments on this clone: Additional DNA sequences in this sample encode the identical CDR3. Here the CDR3 reads CASSVGGLETQYF. The CDR3, as DNA: TGTGCCAGCAGCGTAGGGGGACTAGAGACCCAGTACTTC. The rearrangement links TRBV9 to TRBJ2-5, with a weak D call TRBD2 (6 bases). V lost 0 bases and J lost 4, with 7 bases in between. The CDR3 sequence is 13 residues long. The V gene's germline CDR1 is SGDLS and CDR2 YYNGEE.

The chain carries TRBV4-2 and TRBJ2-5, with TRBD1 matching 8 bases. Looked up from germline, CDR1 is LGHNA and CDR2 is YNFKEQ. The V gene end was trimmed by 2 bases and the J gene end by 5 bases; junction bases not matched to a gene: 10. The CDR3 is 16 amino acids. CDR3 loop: CASSQPTDRGGETQYF. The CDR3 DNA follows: TGTGCCAGCAGCCAACCTACAGACAGGGGAGGCGAGACCCAGTACTTC.

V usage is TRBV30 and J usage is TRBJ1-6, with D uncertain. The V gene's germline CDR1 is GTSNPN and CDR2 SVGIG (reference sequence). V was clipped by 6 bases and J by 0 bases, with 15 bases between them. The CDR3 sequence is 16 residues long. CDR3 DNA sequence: TGTGCCTGTTTATTGCCGTCGAGCTCCTATAATTCACCCCTCCACTTT. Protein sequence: CACLLPSSSYNSPLHF.

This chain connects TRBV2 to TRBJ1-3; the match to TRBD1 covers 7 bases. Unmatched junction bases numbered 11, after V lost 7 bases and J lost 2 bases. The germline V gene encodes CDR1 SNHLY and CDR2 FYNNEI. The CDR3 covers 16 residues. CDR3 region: CASTGNRGGPGNTIYF. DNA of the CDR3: TGTGCCAGCACTGGGAACAGGGGAGGACCTGGAAACACCATATATTTT.

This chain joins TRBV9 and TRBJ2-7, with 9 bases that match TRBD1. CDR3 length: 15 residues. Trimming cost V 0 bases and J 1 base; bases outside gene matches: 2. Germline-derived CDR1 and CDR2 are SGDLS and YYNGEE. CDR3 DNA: TGTGCCAGCAGCGTAGGGACAGGGGTTTCCTACGAGCAGTACTTC. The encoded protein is CASSVGTGVSYEQYF.

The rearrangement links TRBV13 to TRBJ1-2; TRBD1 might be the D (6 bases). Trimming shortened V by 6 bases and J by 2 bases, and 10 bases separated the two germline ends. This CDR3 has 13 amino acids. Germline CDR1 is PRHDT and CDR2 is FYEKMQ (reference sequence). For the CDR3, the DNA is TGTGCCAGCAGTAGGACAGAAAACTATGGCTACACCTTC. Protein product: CASSRTENYGYTF.

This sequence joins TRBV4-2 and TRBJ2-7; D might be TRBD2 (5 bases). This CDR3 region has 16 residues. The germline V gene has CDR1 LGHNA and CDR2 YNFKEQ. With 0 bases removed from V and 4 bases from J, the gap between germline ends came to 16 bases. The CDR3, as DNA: TGTGCCAGCAGCCAAGATGTTGGCGGACTCTTATACGAGCAGTACTTC. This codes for CASSQDVGGLLYEQYF.

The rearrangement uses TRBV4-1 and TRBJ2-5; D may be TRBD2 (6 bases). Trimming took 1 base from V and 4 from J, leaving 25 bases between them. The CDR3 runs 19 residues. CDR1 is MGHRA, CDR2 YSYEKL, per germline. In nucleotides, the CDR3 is TGCGCCAGCAGCCAAGCCCACATACCAGCGGCCCGGCGGGGAGAGACCCAGTACTTC. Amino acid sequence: CASSQAHIPAARRGETQYF.

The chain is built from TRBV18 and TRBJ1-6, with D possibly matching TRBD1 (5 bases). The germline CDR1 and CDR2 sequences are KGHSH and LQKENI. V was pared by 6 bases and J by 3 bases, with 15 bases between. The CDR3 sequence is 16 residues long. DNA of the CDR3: TGTGCCAGCTCCAAACGTGGTGACAGCTATAATTCACCCCTCCACTTT. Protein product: CASSKRGDSYNSPLHF.

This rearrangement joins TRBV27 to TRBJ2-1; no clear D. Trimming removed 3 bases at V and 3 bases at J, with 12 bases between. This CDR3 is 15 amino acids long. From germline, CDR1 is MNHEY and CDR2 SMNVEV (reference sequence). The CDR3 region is CASSFQIDNYNEQFF. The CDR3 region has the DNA TGTGCCAGCAGTTTTCAAATCGACAACTACAATGAGCAGTTCTTC.

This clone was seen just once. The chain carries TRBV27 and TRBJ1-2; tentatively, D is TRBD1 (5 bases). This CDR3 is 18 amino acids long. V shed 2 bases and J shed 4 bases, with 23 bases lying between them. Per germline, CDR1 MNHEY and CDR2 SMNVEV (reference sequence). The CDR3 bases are TGTGCCAGCAGTTTAAAACCCCCCGGGCAGGGCGCTCTCTATGGCTACACCTTC. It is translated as CASSLKPPGQGALYGYTF.

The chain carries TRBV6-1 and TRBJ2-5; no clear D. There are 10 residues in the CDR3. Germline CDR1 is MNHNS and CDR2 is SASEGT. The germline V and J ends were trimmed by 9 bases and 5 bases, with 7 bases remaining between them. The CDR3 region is CASGPETQYF. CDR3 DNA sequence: TGTGCCAGTGGCCCGGAGACCCAGTACTTC.